This entry lists 4 T cell receptor beta chains sequenced from one sample in a study of blood T cell repertoires in COVID-19. TCRdb's copy holds only in-frame clones and misses some; the assay was immunoSEQ multiplex PCR. The table records fewer than 400,000 clones, roughly 86% of them present only once. The source material was PBMCs or T cells enriched from blood (not recorded which). All receptors derive from a woman aged 30 to 39 who had recovered from COVID-19.

The chain combines TRBV5-1 with TRBJ2-7; TRBD1 aligns across 7 bases. The V gene's germline CDR1 is SGHRS and CDR2 YFSETQ. J was trimmed by 4 bases and V by 1 base; bases with no gene match: 5. This CDR3 contains 14 residues. As DNA, the CDR3 is TGCGCCAGCAGCTTGAGAGGGGGCGGTTACGAGCAGTACTTC. Its protein is CASSLRGGGYEQYF.

This clone was detected once. The chain couples TRBV11-2 to TRBJ2-5, with 8 bases aligning to TRBD1. CDR3 length equals 16 residues. Germline V gives CDR1 SGHAT, CDR2 FQNNGV. V trimming: 5 bases; J trimming: 5 bases; junction bases outside the gene matches: 13. CDR3: CASSRTRQGFGETQYF. The CDR3 DNA is TGTGCCAGCAGCCGCACCCGACAGGGGTTCGGGGAGACCCAGTACTTC. The whole variable domain, filled in from reference TRBV11-2 and TRBJ2-5, reads EAGVAQSPRYKIIEKRQSVAFWCNPISGHATLYWYQQILGQGPKLLIQFQNNGVVDDSQLPKDRFSAERLKGVDSTLKIQPAKLEDSAVYLCASSRTRQGFGETQYFGPGTRLLVL.

This clone has more than one count but fewer than ten. CDR3 nucleotide sequence: TGTGCCACCGTGGACAGGGGCAGGTTAATAGCTTTCTTT. It yields the protein CATVDRGRLIAFF. This chain uses TRBV6-5 with TRBJ1-1; 9 nucleotides line up with TRBD1. Germline V lookup: CDR1 MNHEY, CDR2 SVGAGI. J gave up 10 bases and V 10 bases, and 13 bases lay outside the gene matches. The CDR3 sequence is 13 residues long.

The chain couples TRBV5-6 to TRBJ1-2; D ambiguous. Looked up from germline, CDR1 is SGHDT and CDR2 is YYEEEE. The CDR3 length is 14 residues. V lost 0 bases and J lost 7, with 13 bases in between. CDR3 nucleotide sequence: TGTGCCAGCAGCTTGGAACACGCGCGAGGTGGCTACACCTTC. Residues: CASSLEHARGGYTF.